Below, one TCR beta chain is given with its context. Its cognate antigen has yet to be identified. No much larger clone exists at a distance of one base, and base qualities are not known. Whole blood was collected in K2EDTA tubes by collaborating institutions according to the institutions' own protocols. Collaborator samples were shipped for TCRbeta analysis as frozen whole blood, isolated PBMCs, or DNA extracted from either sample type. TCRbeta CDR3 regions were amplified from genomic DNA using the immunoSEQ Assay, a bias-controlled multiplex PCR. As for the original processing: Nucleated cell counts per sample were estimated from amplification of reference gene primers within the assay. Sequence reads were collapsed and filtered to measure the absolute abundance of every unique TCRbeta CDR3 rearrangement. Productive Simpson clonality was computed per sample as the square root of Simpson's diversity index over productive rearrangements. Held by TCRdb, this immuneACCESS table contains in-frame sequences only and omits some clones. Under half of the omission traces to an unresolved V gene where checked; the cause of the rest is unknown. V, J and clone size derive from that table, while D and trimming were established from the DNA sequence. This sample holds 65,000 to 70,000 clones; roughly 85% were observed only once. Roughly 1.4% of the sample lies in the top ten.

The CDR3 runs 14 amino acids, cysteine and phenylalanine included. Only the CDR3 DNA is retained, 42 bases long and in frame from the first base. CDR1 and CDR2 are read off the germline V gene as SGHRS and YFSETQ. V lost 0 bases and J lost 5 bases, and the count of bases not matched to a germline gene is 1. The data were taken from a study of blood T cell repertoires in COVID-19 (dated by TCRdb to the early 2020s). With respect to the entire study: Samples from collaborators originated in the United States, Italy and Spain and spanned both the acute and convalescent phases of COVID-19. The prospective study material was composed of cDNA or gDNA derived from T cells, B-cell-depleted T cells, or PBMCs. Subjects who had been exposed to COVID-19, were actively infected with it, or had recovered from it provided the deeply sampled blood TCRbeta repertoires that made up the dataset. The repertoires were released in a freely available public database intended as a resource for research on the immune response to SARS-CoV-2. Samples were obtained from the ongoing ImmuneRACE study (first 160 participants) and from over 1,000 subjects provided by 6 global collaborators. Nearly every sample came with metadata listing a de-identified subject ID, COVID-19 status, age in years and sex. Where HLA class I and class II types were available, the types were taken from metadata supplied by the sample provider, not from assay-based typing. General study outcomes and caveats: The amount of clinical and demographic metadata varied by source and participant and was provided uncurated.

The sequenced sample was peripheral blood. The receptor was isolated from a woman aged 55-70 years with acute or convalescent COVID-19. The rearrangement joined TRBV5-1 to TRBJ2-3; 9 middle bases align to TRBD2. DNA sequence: TGCGCCAGCAGCTTGGGCGGGAGGGAAGATACGCAGTATTTT. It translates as CASSLGGREDTQYF.